The 8 T cell receptor beta chains given below trace back to one sample, sequenced in a study of metastatic and nonmetastatic thyroid tumors. Thyroid surgery was performed in patients who had received no treatment beforehand. TCRdb re-called clones from the PCR reads using MiXCR. This sample has about 5,400 clones, with roughly 34% found just once. The sequenced sample was adjacent normal tissue. These receptors came from a female donor with papillary thyroid cancer or a benign thyroid nodule (not recorded which). Some clones in this sample may be carry-over from other donors' samples.

By sample fraction, this clone is medium-sized. The rearrangement links TRBV3-1 to TRBJ1-1; D perhaps matches TRBD1 (6 bases). The V end lost 1 base, the J end lost 1 base, and 19 bases lay between the germline ends. CDR1 and CDR2 from the germline V gene are LGHDT and YNNKEL (reference sequence). There are 18 residues in the CDR3. The CDR3 DNA is TGTGCCAGCAGCCAAGGATTCGCCAGGGGCGGTGAGAACACTGAAGCTTTCTTT. This translates into CASSQGFARGGENTEAFF.

J is TRBJ1-5 and V is TRBV6-1; D remains unclear. The CDR3 extends over 15 amino acids. The V gene's germline CDR1 is MNHNS and CDR2 SASEGT. V was cut by 4 bases and J by 7 bases, with 17 bases left in between. In DNA form, the CDR3 reads TGTGCCAGCAGTGTTCTTGGTGGGGTCGGACAGCCCCAGCATTTT. Its translation: CASSVLGGVGQPQHF.

This clone was detected a few times. V is TRBV14 and J is TRBJ2-5; 7 nucleotides align to TRBD2. The germline gives CDR1 SGHDN, CDR2 FVKESK. The V segment lost 2 bases and the J segment 2 bases; nucleotides outside the gene matches: 26. This CDR3 contains 22 residues. CDR3 DNA: TGTGCCAGCAGCCAAACCCCTCTCCCCGGGCAGTGGTGGGCTAGCGGACAAGAGACCCAGTACTTC. Translated: CASSQTPLPGQWWASGQETQYF. Combining the CDR3 with reference TRBV14 and TRBJ2-5 gives the whole variable domain EAGVTQFPSHSVIEKGQTVTLRCDPISGHDNLYWYRRVMGKEIKFLLHFVKESKQDESGMPNNRFLAERTGGTYSTLKVQPAELEDSGVYFCASSQTPLPGQWWASGQETQYFGPGTRLLVL.

The chain uses TRBV10-1 and TRBJ2-3; 7 bases fit TRBD2. The CDR3 extends over 14 amino acids. The trim removed 10 bases at V and 2 bases at J, leaving 9 bases unmatched. From germline, CDR1 is WNHNN and CDR2 SYGVQD (reference sequence). The CDR3 nucleotides are TGCGCCACCAGCGGGGAGCGGGACACAGATACGCAGTATTTT. Translation: CATSGERDTDTQYF.

The sample holds a few counts of this clone. The chain carries TRBV30 and TRBJ2-7; 7 nucleotides align to TRBD1. Germline loops: CDR1 GTSNPN, CDR2 SVGIG (reference sequence). The CDR3 is made up of 13 amino acids. The V segment lost 0 bases and the J segment 5 bases; nucleotides outside the gene matches: 4. CDR3 bases: TGTGCCTGGAGTGTAACAGGGGCGGACGAGCAGTACTTC. This encodes CAWSVTGADEQYF.

This rearrangement joins TRBV12-3 or TRBV12-4 to TRBJ2-7; D remains ambiguous. The CDR3 totals 14 residues. Trimming left V 3 bases short and J 7 bases short, with 16 bases between. In DNA form, the CDR3 reads TGTGCCAGCAGTTTCGACATACAACTGGGTGAGCAGTACTTC. It encodes CASSFDIQLGEQYF.

This clone has more than one count but fewer than ten. The V and J genes are TRBV6-1 and TRBJ1-3, with a tentative D call TRBD1 (6 bases). Trimming removed 7 bases at V and 4 bases at J, with 17 bases between. The CDR3 consists of 15 residues. CDR1 and CDR2 (germline): MNHNS, SASEGT. The CDR3 sequence: CASIISRGSGNTIYF. CDR3 in DNA: TGTGCCAGCATCATATCCAGGGGTTCGGGAAACACCATATATTTT.

The chain joins TRBV20-1 to TRBJ1-1; the D is unclear. Trimming stripped 2 bases from V and 2 bases from J, with 9 bases between. Germline V gene lookup returns CDR1 DFQATT and CDR2 SNEGSKA (reference sequence). The CDR3 runs to 13 residues. The CDR3 DNA is TGCAGTGCTAGAAGTCAGCCAAACACTGAAGCTTTCTTT. Protein product: CSARSQPNTEAFF.